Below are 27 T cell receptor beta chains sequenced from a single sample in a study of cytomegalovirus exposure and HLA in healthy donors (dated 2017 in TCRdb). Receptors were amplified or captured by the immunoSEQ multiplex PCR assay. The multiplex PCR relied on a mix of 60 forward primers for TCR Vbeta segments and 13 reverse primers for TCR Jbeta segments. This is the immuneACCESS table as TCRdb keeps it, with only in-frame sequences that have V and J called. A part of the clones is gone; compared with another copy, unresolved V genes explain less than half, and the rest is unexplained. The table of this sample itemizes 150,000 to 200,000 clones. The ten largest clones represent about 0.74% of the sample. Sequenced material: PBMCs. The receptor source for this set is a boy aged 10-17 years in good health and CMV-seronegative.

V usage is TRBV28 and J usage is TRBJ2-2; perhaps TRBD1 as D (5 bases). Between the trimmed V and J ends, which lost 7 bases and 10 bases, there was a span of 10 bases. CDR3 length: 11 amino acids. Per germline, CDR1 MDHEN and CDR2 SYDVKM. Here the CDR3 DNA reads TGTGCCAGCATTCAGGGCGAGGAGCTGTTTTTT. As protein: CASIQGEELFF.

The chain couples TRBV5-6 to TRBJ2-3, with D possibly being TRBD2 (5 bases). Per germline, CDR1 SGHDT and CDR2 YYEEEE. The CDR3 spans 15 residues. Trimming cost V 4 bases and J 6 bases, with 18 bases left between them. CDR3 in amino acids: CASSLGRPTTDTQYF. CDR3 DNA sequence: TGTGCCAGCAGCCTGGGTCGCCCGACTACCGATACGCAGTATTTT.

The CDR3 region is CASSSGVATKTQYF. Written as DNA, the CDR3 is TGTGCCAGCAGTAGTGGTGTAGCCACGAAGACCCAGTACTTC. The genes are TRBV28 and TRBJ2-5; D gene uncertain. CDR1 is MDHEN and CDR2 is SYDVKM in the germline V gene. The CDR3 length is 14 residues. Trimming stripped 5 bases from V and 6 bases from J, with 16 bases between.

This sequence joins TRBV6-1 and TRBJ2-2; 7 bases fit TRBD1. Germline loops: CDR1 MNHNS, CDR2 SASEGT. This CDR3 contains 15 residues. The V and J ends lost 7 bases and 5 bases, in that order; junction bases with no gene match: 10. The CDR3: CASNIRQGETGELFF. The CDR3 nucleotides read TGTGCCAGCAACATACGACAGGGAGAGACCGGGGAGCTGTTTTTT.

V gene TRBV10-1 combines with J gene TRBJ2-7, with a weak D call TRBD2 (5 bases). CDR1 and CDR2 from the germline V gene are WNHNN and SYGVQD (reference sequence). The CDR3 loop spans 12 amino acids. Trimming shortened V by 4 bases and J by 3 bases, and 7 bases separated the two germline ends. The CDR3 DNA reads TGCGCCAGCAGTGCGGGGAGCTACGAGCAGTACTTC. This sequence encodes CASSAGSYEQYF.

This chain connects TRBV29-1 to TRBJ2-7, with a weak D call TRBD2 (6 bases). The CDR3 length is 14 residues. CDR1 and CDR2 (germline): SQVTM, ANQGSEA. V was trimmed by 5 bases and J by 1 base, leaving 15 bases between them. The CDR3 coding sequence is TGCAGCGTTCAATACTCCGGGGGATCCTACGAGCAGTACTTC. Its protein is CSVQYSGGSYEQYF.

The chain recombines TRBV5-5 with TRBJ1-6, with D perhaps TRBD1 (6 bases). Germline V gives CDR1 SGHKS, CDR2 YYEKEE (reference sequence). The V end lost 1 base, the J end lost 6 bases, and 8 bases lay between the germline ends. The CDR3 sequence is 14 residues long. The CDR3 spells CASSLTGRNSPLHF. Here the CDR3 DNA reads TGTGCCAGCAGCTTGACAGGGCGTAATTCACCCCTCCACTTT.

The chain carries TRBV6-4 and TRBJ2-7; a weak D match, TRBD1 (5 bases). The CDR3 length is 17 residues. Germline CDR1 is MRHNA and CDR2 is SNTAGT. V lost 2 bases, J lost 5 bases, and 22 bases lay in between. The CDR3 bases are TGTGCCAGCAGTGACCGGAAGGGGCCGACGTGGTATAACGAGCAGTACTTC. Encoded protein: CASSDRKGPTWYNEQYF.

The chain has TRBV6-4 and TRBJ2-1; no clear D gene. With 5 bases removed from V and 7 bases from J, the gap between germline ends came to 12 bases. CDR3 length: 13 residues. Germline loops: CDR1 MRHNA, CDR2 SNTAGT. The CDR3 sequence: CASSSTTGNEQFF. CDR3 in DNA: TGTGCCAGCAGTTCCACGACTGGGAATGAGCAGTTCTTC.

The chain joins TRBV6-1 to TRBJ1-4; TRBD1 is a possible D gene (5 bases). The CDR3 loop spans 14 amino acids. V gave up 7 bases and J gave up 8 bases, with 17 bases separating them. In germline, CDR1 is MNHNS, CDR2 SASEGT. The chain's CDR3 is CASTSGGDGEKLFF. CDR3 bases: TGTGCCAGCACCTCTGGAGGGGACGGAGAAAAACTGTTTTTT.

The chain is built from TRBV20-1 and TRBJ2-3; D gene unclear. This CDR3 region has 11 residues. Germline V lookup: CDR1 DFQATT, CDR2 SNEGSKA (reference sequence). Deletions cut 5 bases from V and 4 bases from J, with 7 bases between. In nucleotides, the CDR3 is TGCAGTGCTCCCCGCGCAGATACGCAGTATTTT. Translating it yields CSAPRADTQYF.

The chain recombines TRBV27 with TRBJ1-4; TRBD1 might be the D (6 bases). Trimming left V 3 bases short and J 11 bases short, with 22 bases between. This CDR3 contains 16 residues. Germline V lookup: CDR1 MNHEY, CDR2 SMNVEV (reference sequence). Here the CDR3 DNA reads TGTGCCAGCAGTTTTCTTCGACAGGACGAGAGGGGGAAACTGTTTTTT. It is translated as CASSFLRQDERGKLFF.

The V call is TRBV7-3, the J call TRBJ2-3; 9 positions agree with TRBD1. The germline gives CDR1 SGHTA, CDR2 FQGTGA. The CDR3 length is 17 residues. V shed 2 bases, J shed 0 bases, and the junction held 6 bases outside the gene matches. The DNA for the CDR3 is TGTGCCAGCAGCTTAGAACATGGGACAGGGAGCACAGATACGCAGTATTTT. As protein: CASSLEHGTGSTDTQYF. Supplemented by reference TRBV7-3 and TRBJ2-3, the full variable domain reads GAGVSQTPSNKVTEKGKYVELRCDPISGHTALYWYRQSLGQGPEFLIYFQGTGAADDSGLPNDRFFAVRPEGSVSTLKIQRTERGDSAVYLCASSLEHGTGSTDTQYFGPGTRLTVL.

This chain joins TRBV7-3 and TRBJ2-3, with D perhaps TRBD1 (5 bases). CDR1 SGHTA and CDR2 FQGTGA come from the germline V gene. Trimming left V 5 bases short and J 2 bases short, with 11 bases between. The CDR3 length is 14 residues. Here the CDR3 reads CASSHQGPTDTQYF. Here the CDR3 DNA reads TGTGCCAGCAGCCACCAGGGCCCCACAGATACGCAGTATTTT.

The CDR3 DNA follows: TGTGCCAGCAGTTACTCCCCCTTAGCGGGGGGGGAGCAGTACTTC. Translated: CASSYSPLAGGEQYF. This chain connects TRBV6-5 to TRBJ2-7, with 11 bases lining up with TRBD2. This CDR3 has 15 amino acids. The junction had 5 bases not matched to a gene; V was cut back by 0 bases and J by 7 bases. CDR1 MNHEY and CDR2 SVGAGI come from the germline V gene.

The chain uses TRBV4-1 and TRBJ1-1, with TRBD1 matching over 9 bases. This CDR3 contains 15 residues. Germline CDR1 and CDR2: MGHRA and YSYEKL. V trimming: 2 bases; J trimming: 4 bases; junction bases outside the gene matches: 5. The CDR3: CASSQTLTGGTEAFF. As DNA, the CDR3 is TGCGCCAGCAGCCAAACTTTGACAGGGGGCACTGAAGCTTTCTTT.

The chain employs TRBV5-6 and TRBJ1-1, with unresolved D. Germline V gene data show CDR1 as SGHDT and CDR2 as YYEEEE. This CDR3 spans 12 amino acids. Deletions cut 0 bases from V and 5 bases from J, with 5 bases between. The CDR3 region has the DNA TGTGCCAGCAGCTTGGCCCGGACTGAAGCTTTCTTT. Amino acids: CASSLARTEAFF.

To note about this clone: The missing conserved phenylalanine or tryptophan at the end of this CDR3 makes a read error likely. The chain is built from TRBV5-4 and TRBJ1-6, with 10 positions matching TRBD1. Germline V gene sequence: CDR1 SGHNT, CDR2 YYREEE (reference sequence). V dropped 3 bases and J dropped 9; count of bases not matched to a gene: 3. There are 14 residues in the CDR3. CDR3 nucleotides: TGTGCCAGCAGCTCGGGGGACAGGGGTTCACCCCTCCACTCT. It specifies CASSSGDRGSPLHS.

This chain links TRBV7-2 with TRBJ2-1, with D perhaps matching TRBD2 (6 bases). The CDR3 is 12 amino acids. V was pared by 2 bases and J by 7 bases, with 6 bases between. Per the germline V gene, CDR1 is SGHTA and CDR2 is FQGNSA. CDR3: CASSLRENEQFF. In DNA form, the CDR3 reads TGTGCCAGCAGCTTACGGGAGAATGAGCAGTTCTTC.

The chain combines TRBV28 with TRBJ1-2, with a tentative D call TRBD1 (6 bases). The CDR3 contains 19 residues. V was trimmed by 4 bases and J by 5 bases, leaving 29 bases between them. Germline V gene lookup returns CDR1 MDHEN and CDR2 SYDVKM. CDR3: CASSSVGGRANAIPYGYTF. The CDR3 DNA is TGTGCCAGCAGTTCAGTAGGGGGGAGGGCTAACGCGATCCCTTATGGCTACACCTTC.

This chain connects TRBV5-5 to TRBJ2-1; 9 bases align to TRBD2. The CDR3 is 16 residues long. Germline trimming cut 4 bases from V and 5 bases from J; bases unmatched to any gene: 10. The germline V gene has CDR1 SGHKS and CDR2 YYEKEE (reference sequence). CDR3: CASSGPGLAAHNEQFF. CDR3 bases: TGTGCCAGCAGCGGTCCGGGACTAGCTGCCCACAATGAGCAGTTCTTC.

The CDR3: CASSAHRGRVTDTQYF. CDR3 in DNA: TGTGCCAGCAGCGCCCACAGGGGGCGCGTCACAGATACGCAGTATTTT. The rearrangement links TRBV9 to TRBJ2-3, with TRBD1 matching over 9 bases. Germline trimming cut 3 bases from V and 2 bases from J; bases unmatched to any gene: 7. Per the germline V gene, CDR1 is SGDLS and CDR2 is YYNGEE. The CDR3 runs to 16 residues.

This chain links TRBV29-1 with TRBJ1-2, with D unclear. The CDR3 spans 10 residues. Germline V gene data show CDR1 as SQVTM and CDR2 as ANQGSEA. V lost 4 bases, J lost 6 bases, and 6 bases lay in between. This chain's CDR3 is CSVGLDGYTF. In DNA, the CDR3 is TGCAGCGTTGGGCTAGATGGCTACACCTTC.

This chain's CDR3 is CASSEGQGYTYEQYF. The CDR3 DNA is TGTGCCAGCAGCGAGGGACAGGGCTACACCTACGAGCAGTACTTC. The V and J genes are TRBV11-2 and TRBJ2-7, with 9 bases matching TRBD1. The V segment lost 5 bases and the J segment 2 bases; nucleotides outside the gene matches: 7. Per the germline V gene, CDR1 is SGHAT and CDR2 is FQNNGV. This CDR3 has 15 residues.

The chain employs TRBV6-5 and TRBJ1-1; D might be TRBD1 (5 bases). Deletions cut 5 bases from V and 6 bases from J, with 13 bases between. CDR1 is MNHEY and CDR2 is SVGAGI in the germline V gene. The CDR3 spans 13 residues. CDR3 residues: CASSPTATSEAFF. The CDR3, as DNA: TGTGCCAGCAGTCCGACAGCGACTTCTGAAGCTTTCTTT.

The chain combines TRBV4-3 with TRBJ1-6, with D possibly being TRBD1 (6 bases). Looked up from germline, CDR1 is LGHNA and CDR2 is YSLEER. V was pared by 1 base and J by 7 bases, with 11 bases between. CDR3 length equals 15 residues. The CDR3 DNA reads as TGCGCCAGCAGCCAAGGAACAGGGTGGAATTCACCCCTCCACTTT. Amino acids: CASSQGTGWNSPLHF.

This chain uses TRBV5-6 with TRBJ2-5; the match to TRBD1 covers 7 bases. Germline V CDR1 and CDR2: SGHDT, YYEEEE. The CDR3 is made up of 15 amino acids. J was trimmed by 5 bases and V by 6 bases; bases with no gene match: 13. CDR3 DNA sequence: TGTGCCAGCACTACAGGGGCCGCAGGAGTGGAGACCCAGTACTTC. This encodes CASTTGAAGVETQYF.